The rows below give T cell receptor beta chains drawn from one sample of a study of cytomegalovirus exposure and HLA in healthy donors. The data were produced by immunoSEQ multiplex PCR, yet TCRdb's version contains in-frame clones alone and is incomplete. Here the sample spans roughly 100,000 clones, around 67% being singletons. The source material was PBMCs. The receptors come from a woman between 45 and 65 years old in good health and CMV-seronegative. The CDR3 runs from the conserved cysteine through the conserved F or W. The order of the fields is J gene, V gene, D gene, clone size, CDR3 DNA, CDR3 protein. A D gene is named only where the DNA matches it firmly. A row's size may be missing; if present it is once, few, many or a size class.

J: TRBJ2-7
V: TRBV11-2
D: NA
size: NA
DNA: TGTGCCAGCACCCAAGGCACTAGCTACTACGAGCAGTACTTC
CDR3: CASTQGTSYYEQYF

J: TRBJ2-5
V: TRBV25-1
D: TRBD2
size: NA
DNA: TGTGCCAGCGCCAGCGGGGGGGCCACAGAGACCCAGTACTTC
CDR3: CASASGGATETQYF

J: TRBJ2-1
V: TRBV18
D: TRBD2
size: NA
DNA: TGTGCCAGCTCACCGACTAGCGGGACGTTCTACAATGAGCAGTTCTTC
CDR3: CASSPTSGTFYNEQFF

J: TRBJ2-1
V: TRBV5-4
D: NA
size: NA
DNA: TGTGCCAGCAGCTTCTCCACGCGGAATGAGCAGTTCTTC
CDR3: CASSFSTRNEQFF

J: TRBJ2-1
V: TRBV6-6
D: NA
size: few
DNA: TGTGCCAGCAGTAAACTAGCTCTTGAGCAGTTCTTC
CDR3: CASSKLALEQFF

J: TRBJ2-2
V: TRBV9
D: TRBD1
size: NA
DNA: TGTGCCAGCAGCGTAAGACAGGGTACCGGGGAGCTGTTTTTT
CDR3: CASSVRQGTGELFF

J: TRBJ2-2
V: TRBV19
D: NA
size: once
DNA: TGTGCCAGTAGTATACAGGGAGGCCCCGGGGAGCTGTTTTTT
CDR3: CASSIQGGPGELFF

J: TRBJ2-3
V: TRBV5-6
D: TRBD2
size: few
DNA: TGTGCCAGCAGCAGTCCGGGACTAGCTTTTGGCACAGATACGCAGTATTTT
CDR3: CASSSPGLAFGTDTQYF

J: TRBJ1-2
V: TRBV5-8
D: TRBD1
size: NA
DNA: TGTGCCAGCAGCAGGGACAGTTTAAACTATGGCTACACCTTC
CDR3: CASSRDSLNYGYTF

J: TRBJ1-6
V: TRBV6-5
D: NA
size: NA
DNA: TGTGCCAGCAGTTACGGAGGGGATAATTCACCCCTCCACTTT
CDR3: CASSYGGDNSPLHF

J: TRBJ2-2
V: TRBV5-6
D: NA
size: few
DNA: TGTGCCAGCAGTAGGGGTTCCGGGGAGCTGTTTTTT
CDR3: CASSRGSGELFF

J: TRBJ2-7
V: TRBV11-3
D: NA
size: few
DNA: TGTGCCACCTTTCCCGGGACTCGGGCTTACGAGCAGTACTTC
CDR3: CATFPGTRAYEQYF

J: TRBJ2-1
V: TRBV10-1
D: TRBD1
size: NA
DNA: TGCGCCAGCAGTCGGACAGGGACTGAGCAGTTCTTC
CDR3: CASSRTGTEQFF

J: TRBJ1-5
V: TRBV27
D: TRBD1
size: NA
DNA: TGTGCCAGCGGCGGACAGGGGGCTCAGCCCCAGCATTTT
CDR3: CASGGQGAQPQHF

J: TRBJ2-1
V: TRBV28
D: TRBD2
size: NA
DNA: TGTGCCAGCGGTAAAGCGGGAGTTTTCTACAATGAGCAGTTCTTC
CDR3: CASGKAGVFYNEQFF

J: TRBJ1-2
V: TRBV6-1
D: TRBD1
size: NA
DNA: TGTGCCAGCAGTGAAGCGGCGGGACAGATAAACTATGGCTACACCTTC
CDR3: CASSEAAGQINYGYTF

J: TRBJ2-4
V: TRBV11-3
D: NA
size: NA
DNA: TGTGCCAGCAGTTCAAGGGCGGGGAGGGGGAAAAACATTCAGTACTTC
CDR3: CASSSRAGRGKNIQYF

J: TRBJ2-5
V: TRBV5-4
D: TRBD1
size: NA
DNA: TGTGCCAGCAGCTTGTTGGGACAGGGTCTTCAAGAGACCCAGTACTTC
CDR3: CASSLLGQGLQETQYF

J: TRBJ1-1
V: TRBV7-9
D: TRBD1
size: NA
DNA: TGTGCCAGCAGGACCGGGGACAGGGTCATTTCGACTGAAGCTTTCTTT
CDR3: CASRTGDRVISTEAFF

J: TRBJ1-4
V: TRBV7-9
D: TRBD1
size: NA
DNA: TGTGCCAGCACCCTACCGTCTGGACAGGATAATAATGAAAAACTGTTTTTT
CDR3: CASTLPSGQDNNEKLFF

J: TRBJ1-2
V: TRBV30
D: NA
size: NA
DNA: TGTGCCTGGGGCCGTAATCTTAACTATGGCTACACCTTC
CDR3: CAWGRNLNYGYTF

J: TRBJ1-4
V: TRBV6-1
D: NA
size: NA
DNA: TGTGCCAGCAGTCAGGGAAATGGAAGGAAACTGTTTTTT
CDR3: CASSQGNGRKLFF

J: TRBJ2-6
V: TRBV2
D: TRBD1
size: NA
DNA: TGTGCCAGCGGAGGACAGGGTTTAACTGGGGCCAACGTCCTGACTTTC
CDR3: CASGGQGLTGANVLTF

J: TRBJ2-1
V: TRBV29-1
D: TRBD2
size: NA
DNA: TGCAGCGCCCAAAATAAGCGGGATATTGAGCAGTTCTTC
CDR3: CSAQNKRDIEQFF

J: TRBJ2-7
V: TRBV9
D: TRBD1
size: few
DNA: TGTGCCAGCAGCGTATGGGACAGGATCGGACAGGGGACCTCCTACGAGCAGTACTTC
CDR3: CASSVWDRIGQGTSYEQYF

J: TRBJ1-4
V: TRBV7-2
D: TRBD1
size: NA
DNA: TGTGCCAGCAGCCCGAGACAGGGTGGTGAAAAACTGTTTTTT
CDR3: CASSPRQGGEKLFF

J: TRBJ2-1
V: TRBV5-6
D: NA
size: NA
DNA: TGTGCCAGCAGCTCGGGGGGCCTCTCCTACAATGAGCAGTTCTTC
CDR3: CASSSGGLSYNEQFF

J: TRBJ1-2
V: TRBV29-1
D: TRBD1
size: NA
DNA: TGCAGCGACCTGGACAGGGTCTATGGCTACACCTTC
CDR3: CSDLDRVYGYTF

J: TRBJ2-3
V: TRBV29-1
D: NA
size: NA
DNA: TGCAGCGGGGGAGGCGGGGTCAGCACAGATACGCAGTATTTT
CDR3: CSGGGGVSTDTQYF

J: TRBJ1-2
V: TRBV5-6
D: TRBD1
size: few
DNA: TGTGCCAGCAGCTGGACAGGCAGTTCCTATGGCTACACCTTC
CDR3: CASSWTGSSYGYTF

J: TRBJ2-7
V: TRBV19
D: TRBD1
size: NA
DNA: TGTGCCAGTGGGACAGGTTTGAACGAGCAGTACTTC
CDR3: CASGTGLNEQYF

J: TRBJ2-1
V: TRBV5-6
D: TRBD2
size: NA
DNA: TGTGCCAGCAGCTTGGTTCTAGCGGGGGCGCTTTCCTACAATGAGCAGTTCTTC
CDR3: CASSLVLAGALSYNEQFF

J: TRBJ2-1
V: TRBV10-3
D: NA
size: NA
DNA: TGTGCCATCATGTCAGGGGTGGGGAACAATGAGCAGTTCTTC
CDR3: CAIMSGVGNNEQFF

J: TRBJ2-1
V: TRBV7-9
D: NA
size: NA
DNA: TGTGCCAGCAGCTTAGGTTCCTACAGGAGCTCCTACAATGAGCAGTTCTTC
CDR3: CASSLGSYRSSYNEQFF

J: TRBJ2-1
V: TRBV4-2
D: TRBD2
size: NA
DNA: TGTGCCAGCAGCCAAGATTTCCCCGGGACTAGCGGGTACAATGAGCAGTTCTTC
CDR3: CASSQDFPGTSGYNEQFF

J: TRBJ1-2
V: TRBV5-4
D: TRBD1
size: NA
DNA: TGTGCCAGCAGCTCGGGACAGGGGTCGGCTAACTATGGCTACACCTTC
CDR3: CASSSGQGSANYGYTF

J: TRBJ2-1
V: TRBV7-9
D: NA
size: NA
DNA: TGTGCCAGCAGCCCCGTCGGGGGTAGCCACAATGAGCAGTTCTTC
CDR3: CASSPVGGSHNEQFF

J: TRBJ2-7
V: TRBV2
D: TRBD1
size: NA
DNA: TGTGCCAGCACCAACAGGGGCGAGCAGTACTTC
CDR3: CASTNRGEQYF

J: TRBJ1-3
V: TRBV10-3
D: NA
size: NA
DNA: TGTGCCATCCGGCGCATAGGGCGTGGGCTCAACAGGTCCAGCTCTGGAAACACCATATATTTT
CDR3: CAIRRIGRGLNRSSSGNTIYF

J: TRBJ1-1
V: TRBV11-2
D: NA
size: NA
DNA: TGTGCCAGCAGCTTATCTGTGAACACTGAAGCTTTCTTT
CDR3: CASSLSVNTEAFF

J: TRBJ2-2
V: TRBV19
D: TRBD2
size: NA
DNA: TGTGCCAGTAGTATCGGGCTAGCGGGGGGGGCCGGGGAGCTGTTTTTT
CDR3: CASSIGLAGGAGELFF

J: TRBJ2-7
V: TRBV18
D: NA
size: NA
DNA: TGTGCCAGCTCACCGGCTAAGGCAGGGCCCTACGAGCAGTACTTC
CDR3: CASSPAKAGPYEQYF

J: TRBJ2-2
V: TRBV7-9
D: TRBD2
size: few
DNA: TGTGCCACACAATTTGGACTACTAGCGGGAGTGGCCACCGGGGAGCTGTTTTTT
CDR3: CATQFGLLAGVATGELFF

J: TRBJ2-7
V: TRBV6-5
D: TRBD2
size: NA
DNA: TGTGCCAGCAGTTACTCGTCGGGGGGAAGCTCCTACGAGCAGTACTTC
CDR3: CASSYSSGGSSYEQYF

J: TRBJ1-5
V: TRBV28
D: NA
size: NA
DNA: TGTGCCAGCAGTGGGGGGGGTCAGCCCCAGCATTTT
CDR3: CASSGGGQPQHF

J: TRBJ1-5
V: TRBV18
D: NA
size: NA
DNA: TGTGCCAGCTCACCGCAGGGAAAGCCCCAGCATTTT
CDR3: CASSPQGKPQHF

J: TRBJ1-1
V: TRBV29-1
D: NA
size: NA
DNA: TGCAGCGTTCACCCCGGGACAACGAACACTGAAGCTTTCTTT
CDR3: CSVHPGTTNTEAFF

J: TRBJ2-6
V: TRBV27
D: NA
size: NA
DNA: TGTGCCAGCAGTTTGCTGACAGGCCCCTCTGGGGCCAACGTCCTGACTTTC
CDR3: CASSLLTGPSGANVLTF

J: TRBJ2-7
V: TRBV2
D: TRBD2
size: NA
DNA: TGTGCCAGCAGCGGCGGGAGTAAAATCGGGCAGTACTTC
CDR3: CASSGGSKIGQYF

J: TRBJ2-7
V: TRBV7-9
D: NA
size: NA
DNA: TGTGCCAGCAGCTCAACGTACGGTGAATCATCCTACGAGCAGTACTTC
CDR3: CASSSTYGESSYEQYF

J: TRBJ1-6
V: TRBV7-2
D: NA
size: NA
DNA: TGTGCCAGCAGCTTATCCGGAGGGTATAATTCACCCCTCCACTTT
CDR3: CASSLSGGYNSPLHF

J: TRBJ1-5
V: TRBV5-1
D: TRBD1
size: NA
DNA: TGCGCCAGCAGCCCGAGGACAGGGGATGGTCAGCCCCAGCATTTT
CDR3: CASSPRTGDGQPQHF

J: TRBJ1-1
V: TRBV9
D: TRBD1
size: NA
DNA: TGTGCCTGCAGCGTCGGACCTTTAAGGACAGGAGAGAAAGCTTTCTTT
CDR3: CACSVGPLRTGEKAFF

J: TRBJ1-4
V: TRBV6-5
D: NA
size: NA
DNA: TGTGCCAGCAGTTACTCCCTAGCGGATTCTAATGAAAAACTGTTTTTT
CDR3: CASSYSLADSNEKLFF

J: TRBJ2-6
V: TRBV5-1
D: NA
size: few
DNA: TGCGCCAGCAGCCGGGAGTCAAATATACGGGCCAACGTCCTGACTTTC
CDR3: CASSRESNIRANVLTF

J: TRBJ1-5
V: TRBV7-9
D: NA
size: NA
DNA: TGTGCCAGCAGCTCCGGTACCCAGGGCTACGGCAATCAGCCCCAGCATTTT
CDR3: CASSSGTQGYGNQPQHF

J: TRBJ2-5
V: TRBV5-4
D: NA
size: NA
DNA: TGTGCCAGCAGCCCTCCCCGGGACATACAAGAGACCCAGTACTTC
CDR3: CASSPPRDIQETQYF

J: TRBJ1-1
V: TRBV6-5
D: NA
size: few
DNA: TGTGCCAGCAGCCTGCGACAATCCGCGGAAGCTTTCTTT
CDR3: CASSLRQSAEAFF

J: TRBJ1-1
V: TRBV19
D: NA
size: NA
DNA: TGTGCCAGTAGACGGGGGGAGAACACTGAAGCTTTCTTT
CDR3: CASRRGENTEAFF